The subject of this entry is one T cell receptor (beta chain). This clonotype was seen many times. This receptor's antigen is unknown. Within one base of it there is no much larger clone, and no base qualities were kept. Amplification of TCR beta CDR3 regions was carried out from RNA transcripts. The first round of RT-PCR for the TCR CDR3 was performed with the HTBI primer set and the Qiagen OneStep RT-PCR kit. A second multiplex PCR round built the libraries, followed by size selection and purification. Libraries were sequenced paired-end with 100 bp reads on an Illumina HiSeq2000. As for the original processing: SOAPnuke was used to process the raw data, removing reads that contained adapters or uncalled bases, had a mean Phred below 15, or lacked an exact match to the constant primer or identifier. COPE v1.2.5 was used to merge high-quality paired reads, and clonotypes were defined as unique nucleotide sequences. MiTCR v1.1 was used to align clonotypes to the IMGT TRBV, TRBD and TRBJ reference segments. The analysis included only V-J combinations with a frequency above 0.0001, which together covered 99% to 99.2% of the repertoires. A TCS score was defined as the ratio between F50 (clonal expansion) and ExV (chaos), using BLOSUM62-based TCRdist between CDR3 peptides within each V-J. Welch's t-statistics and random forest reduced several hundred V-J features to roughly 13, which were used in a naive Bayes classifier (R e1071). The public reads were reanalyzed by TCRdb: fastp trimming at Q25, MiXCR alignment, in-frame beta chains only. Rows with one shared CDR3 protein collapse into an entry with the most common genes and DNA. TCRdb's processing, not the authors' own work, is the source of the V and J calls. The sample contains about 160,000 distinct CDR3 sequences, approximately 9% of them found a single time. Around 20% of the sample is held by the ten biggest clonotypes.

These data are taken from a study of T cells in Graves' hyperthyroidism and ophthalmopathy (dated by TCRdb to between 2018 and 2021). For context, the study as a whole: Peripheral blood samples were taken at the time of initial diagnosis, prior to any treatment. TCR V-J signatures able to tell the groups apart were searched for in a discovery cohort of 100 or so patients, of whom roughly 42 had Graves' ophthalmopathy and 57 had stable Graves' hyperthyroidism. Prospective prediction of ophthalmopathy was tested in an independent validation cohort of fewer than 20 hyperthyroidism patients and 15 to 17 patients who later progressed to ophthalmopathy. For training and testing, the roughly 100 patients in the discovery cohort were randomly divided in a 7:3 ratio. Thyroid tissue and blood T-cell repertoires from about six Graves' hyperthyroidism patients were also compared in the study. Following sampling, methimazole starting at 30 mg daily was given to hyperthyroidism patients, and high-dose intravenous methylprednisolone was given to ophthalmopathy patients. TCR Vbeta CDR3 sequencing of 120 to 150 peripheral blood samples (under 45 ophthalmopathy, approximately 80 hyperthyroidism and roughly 17 progressor patients) is reported in the paper. The research as a whole found: During validation, the model predicted progression to ophthalmopathy a median of about 5.9 months ahead of onset, with more than 60% sensitivity and 72.22% specificity. Most expanded thyroid clonotypes (frequency above 0.001) were also found in blood, which suggests that blood repertoires may mirror thyroid immune responses. Sample size was not statistically predetermined, and blinding of investigators to group allocation was not performed. A model built on a 13 V-J signature distinguished ophthalmopathy from stable hyperthyroidism, reaching about 89% sensitivity and 81.08% specificity in cross-validation and 80%/75% in testing.

The hyperthyroidism patients were between 18 and 65 years old and newly diagnosed, with a disease duration of less than 2 months. Exclusion was applied to patients with uncontrolled infections, other autoimmune diseases, pregnancy or lactation. Diagnoses relied on clinical symptoms, serum thyroxine and TRAb, thyroid ultrasound and orbital computed tomography. For progressor patients, blood was drawn at the first diagnosis of hyperthyroidism, before any ophthalmopathy symptoms had appeared. PBMCs were isolated from approximately 10 ml of fresh peripheral blood by Ficoll-Paque density gradient centrifugation. Progressor patients were first diagnosed with Graves' hyperthyroidism and then developed ophthalmopathy during follow-up. Total RNA was extracted with Trizol reagent, and quality was checked on an Agilent 2100 Bioanalyzer. The CDR3 has 11 amino acids, counting the end cysteine and phenylalanine. The kept DNA is CDR3 alone, 33 bases in frame from the first base. According to the germline V gene, CDR1 reads SGHAT and CDR2 reads FQNNGV. The germline ends are 3 bases apart after V is trimmed by 3 bases and J by 5 bases.

This chain joins TRBV11-2 to TRBJ2-3; no confident D gene assignment can be made. Sequenced input: blood. The sequence was collected from a woman aged 18-29 years with Graves' hyperthyroidism that later progressed to Graves' ophthalmopathy. Here is the DNA: TGTGCCAGCAGCTTCCAAGATACGCAGTATTTT. It codes for CASSFQDTQYF.